This note documents a single T cell receptor beta chain sequence. As processed by the authors: Amplification of reference gene primers provided the estimated nucleated cell counts. Profiling relied on immunoSEQ multiplex PCR, and the TCRdb table lists in-frame clones only, not all of them. V, J and clone size are those of that table, while D and trimming were read from the DNA. The sample yields 40,000 to 50,000 clones, around 79% seen once. Germline CDR1 is SGHVS and CDR2 is FQNEAQ. The CDR3 consists of 16 residues. The V gene lost 0 bases and the J gene lost 3 bases, with 12 bases spanning the gap. The sample originates from a study of blood T cell repertoires in COVID-19. About the research overall: Acute and convalescent COVID-19 specimens originated in the United States, Italy and Spain. T cells, B-cell-depleted T cells, or PBMCs provided the cDNA or gDNA that served as material.

Sequenced material: peripheral blood. The rearrangement joins TRBV7-8 to TRBJ1-5; D remains ambiguous. The clonotype was recovered from a man in his 70s with acute or convalescent COVID-19. CDR3 amino acids: CASSLARLSPNQPQHF. The CDR3 coding sequence is TGTGCCAGCAGCTTAGCGCGACTCAGCCCCAATCAGCCCCAGCATTTT. The whole variable domain, filled in from reference TRBV7-8 and TRBJ1-5, reads GAGVSQSPRYKVAKRGQDVALRCDPISGHVSLFWYQQALGQGPEFLTYFQNEAQLDKSGLPSDRFFAERPEGSVSTLKIQRTQQEDSAVYLCASSLARLSPNQPQHFGDGTRLSIL.